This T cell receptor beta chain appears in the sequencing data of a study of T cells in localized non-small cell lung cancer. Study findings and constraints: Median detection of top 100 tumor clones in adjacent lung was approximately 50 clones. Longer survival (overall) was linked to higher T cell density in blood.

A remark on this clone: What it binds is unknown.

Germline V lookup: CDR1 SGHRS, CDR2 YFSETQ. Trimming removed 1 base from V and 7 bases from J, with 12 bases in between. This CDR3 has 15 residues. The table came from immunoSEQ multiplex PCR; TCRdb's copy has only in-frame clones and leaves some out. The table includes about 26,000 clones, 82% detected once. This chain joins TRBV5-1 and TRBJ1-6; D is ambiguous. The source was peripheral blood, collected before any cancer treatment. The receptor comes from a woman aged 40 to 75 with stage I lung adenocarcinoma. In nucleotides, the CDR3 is TGCGCCAGCAGCTTGTCTGCAAGTCTCAATTCACCCCTCCACTTT. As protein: CASSLSASLNSPLHF. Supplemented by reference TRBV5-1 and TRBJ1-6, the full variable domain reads KAGVTQTPRYLIKTRGQQVTLSCSPISGHRSVSWYQQTPGQGLQFLFEYFSETQRNKGNFPGRFSGRQFSNSRSEMNVSTLELGDSALYLCASSLSASLNSPLHFGNGTRLTVT.